The 10 T cell receptor beta chains below come from one sample, sequenced in a study of blood T cell repertoires in COVID-19. The data were produced by immunoSEQ multiplex PCR, yet TCRdb's version contains in-frame clones alone and is incomplete. Of nearly 110,000 clones in the sample, about four fifths were seen once. Sequenced sample: peripheral blood. All receptors come from an older woman with acute or convalescent COVID-19.

The chain couples TRBV6-1 to TRBJ1-2; tentatively, D is TRBD1 (6 bases). The CDR3 has 16 amino acids. The ends were cut back, 1 base at V and 0 bases at J, with 12 bases in the middle. Germline V gives CDR1 MNHNS, CDR2 SASEGT. The CDR3 sequence: CASSEGSWTANYGYTF. The CDR3 nucleotides are TGTGCCAGCAGTGAAGGGTCTTGGACAGCTAACTATGGCTACACCTTC.

This clone was detected only once. V and J are TRBV24-1 and TRBJ2-5; 7 positions agree with TRBD2. The junction had 9 bases not matched to a gene; V was cut back by 4 bases and J by 5 bases. There are 15 residues in the CDR3. Germline CDR1 and CDR2: KGHDR and SFDVKD. Written as DNA, the CDR3 is TGTGCCACCAGTGACCCTACTAGCGTCGGGGAGACCCAGTACTTC. It specifies CATSDPTSVGETQYF.

This chain joins TRBV5-1 and TRBJ2-5; weak D call: TRBD1 (6 bases). The CDR3 is made up of 13 amino acids. The V end lost 7 bases, the J end lost 5 bases, and 15 bases lay between the germline ends. Germline values: CDR1 SGHRS, CDR2 YFSETQ. In nucleotides, the CDR3 is TGCGCCAGCGGGCAGGGGCACGGGGAGACCCAGTACTTC. Translated: CASGQGHGETQYF.

The chain combines TRBV2 with TRBJ1-2, with 10 bases aligning to TRBD1. The ends lost 5 bases at V and 4 bases at J; junction bases unmatched: 13. Germline CDR1 SNHLY, CDR2 FYNNEI. The CDR3 contains 17 residues. This CDR3 reads CASSRYRQGARGYGYTF. CDR3 sequence (DNA): TGTGCCAGCAGTCGTTATCGACAGGGGGCGCGCGGCTATGGCTACACCTTC.

The V gene is TRBV7-6, the J gene TRBJ2-3; 10 positions agree with TRBD1. Germline V gives CDR1 SGHVS, CDR2 FNYEAQ. CDR3 length: 17 amino acids. The ends lost 0 bases at V and 5 bases at J; junction bases unmatched: 8. The CDR3, as DNA: TGTGCCAGCAGCTTAGCGCCGGGGACAGGGGCCCAAGATACGCAGTATTTT. Protein product: CASSLAPGTGAQDTQYF.

J is TRBJ2-7 and V is TRBV7-9; D perhaps matches TRBD2 (5 bases). CDR1 and CDR2 from the germline V gene are SEHNR and FQNEAQ (reference sequence). This CDR3 is built from 14 residues. With 0 bases removed from V and 4 bases from J, the gap between germline ends came to 10 bases. The CDR3 loop reads CASSLATGVYEQYF. The CDR3, as DNA: TGTGCCAGCAGCTTAGCTACCGGGGTTTACGAGCAGTACTTC.

This rearrangement joins TRBV12-5 to TRBJ2-1; 7 positions match TRBD1. The germline gives CDR1 LGHNT, CDR2 FRNRAP. CDR3 length equals 19 residues. V lost 2 bases, J lost 6 bases, and 19 bases stayed unmatched. CDR3 bases: TGTGCTAGTGGTTTGTCGCGCGCCCGGGGACAGTCGCAGGTCAATGAGCAGTTCTTC. It specifies CASGLSRARGQSQVNEQFF.

This clone was picked up a small number of times. The J gene is TRBJ1-6, the V gene TRBV6-5; D is unresolved. Germline loops: CDR1 MNHEY, CDR2 SVGAGI. Between the trimmed V and J ends, which lost 2 bases and 9 bases, there was a span of 14 bases. The CDR3 sequence is 15 residues long. The CDR3 DNA follows: TGTGCCAGCAGTTACGATTCTGGCGGGAGTTCACCCCTCCACTTT. Translating gives CASSYDSGGSSPLHF.

The V gene is TRBV19, the J gene TRBJ1-5, with unresolved D. The CDR3 length is 13 residues. Germline assignment: CDR1 LNHDA and CDR2 SQIVND (reference sequence). The V gene lost 2 bases and the J gene lost 3 bases, with 5 bases spanning the gap. CDR3 coding DNA: TGTGCCAGTAGTATACGAGACAATCAGCCCCAGCATTTT. This translates into CASSIRDNQPQHF.

The chain is built from TRBV1 and TRBJ1-2; the DNA was not used to check the table's D call, TRBD1. TRBV1 is a pseudogene locus. The CDR3 has 15 amino acids. This CDR3 reads CTSSQDQRKGDGYTF. The DNA of the CDR3 is TGCACCAGCAGCCAAGATCAACGAAAGGGGGATGGCTACACCTTC.